The 29 T cell receptor beta chains below come from one sample, sequenced in a study of control samples from healthy donors and cancer patients. The table came from immunoSEQ multiplex PCR; TCRdb's copy has only in-frame clones and leaves some out. The sample holds 120,000 or so clones, roughly 91% seen once. Material: blood. These receptors all stem from a man aged 40-50 years in good health.

The chain couples TRBV6-1 to TRBJ1-3; TRBD1 agrees at 7 bases. Trimming took 2 bases from V and 4 from J; bases not matched to a gene: 5. The CDR3 extends over 15 amino acids. Germline loops: CDR1 MNHNS, CDR2 SASEGT. The chain's CDR3 is CASSEFPGGGNTIYF. The CDR3 DNA follows: TGTGCCAGCAGTGAATTCCCAGGGGGAGGAAACACCATATATTTT.

V is TRBV2 and J is TRBJ2-7; D uncertain. Germline lookup yields CDR1 SNHLY and CDR2 FYNNEI. Trimming pared 2 bases from V and 6 bases from J, leaving 11 bases between. The length of the CDR3 is 13 residues. For the CDR3, the DNA is TGTGCCAGCAGTGAATGGGTCGTGATCGAGCAGTACTTC. Its translation is CASSEWVVIEQYF.

The chain's CDR3 is CASSSLLRDSNSPLHF. The CDR3 nucleotides read TGTGCCAGCAGTTCACTACTCCGGGACAGCAATTCACCCCTCCACTTT. The J gene is TRBJ1-6, the V gene TRBV27; 7 bases match TRBD1. V was pared by 4 bases and J by 7 bases, with 10 bases of the junction left unmatched. The CDR3 runs 16 residues. In germline, CDR1 is MNHEY, CDR2 SMNVEV (reference sequence).

The chain combines TRBV5-6 with TRBJ2-3; D is possibly TRBD1 (5 bases). CDR3 length: 14 amino acids. Germline V gene sequence: CDR1 SGHDT, CDR2 YYEEEE. Deletions cut 3 bases from V and 0 bases from J, with 8 bases between. The CDR3 DNA sequence: TGTGCCAGCAGCTCGGACACTAGCACAGATACGCAGTATTTT. Translated: CASSSDTSTDTQYF.

The chain employs TRBV11-3 and TRBJ1-1; D may be TRBD1 (6 bases). The CDR3 is 14 residues long. Trimming stripped 5 bases from V and 11 bases from J, with 21 bases between. Per the germline V gene, CDR1 is SGHNT and CDR2 is YENEEA. Here the CDR3 reads CASSGLGEQGYAFF. The CDR3 nucleotides read TGTGCCAGCAGCGGGCTCGGGGAACAGGGCTACGCTTTCTTT.

The J gene is TRBJ1-4, the V gene TRBV5-8; TRBD1 agrees at 8 bases. Unmatched junction bases numbered 7, after V lost 4 bases and J lost 5 bases. The CDR3 length is 15 residues. Germline V gives CDR1 SGHTS, CDR2 YDEGEE. The CDR3 coding sequence is TGTGCCAGCAGCCGTGAGGGGACAGGCAATGAAAAACTGTTTTTT. This translates into CASSREGTGNEKLFF.

The chain couples TRBV7-9 to TRBJ2-3; 7 bases agree with TRBD1. This CDR3 is 15 amino acids long. V trimming: 5 bases; J trimming: 0 bases; junction bases outside the gene matches: 5. Germline assignment: CDR1 SEHNR and CDR2 FQNEAQ (reference sequence). In nucleotides, the CDR3 is TGTGCCAGCAGCCCGTGGACAGGTAGCACAGATACGCAGTATTTT. Its protein is CASSPWTGSTDTQYF.

The rearrangement uses TRBV7-8 and TRBJ2-1; D is undetermined. The CDR3 spans 16 residues. The V end was cut by 1 base, the J end by 2 bases, with 12 bases between. CDR1 and CDR2 (germline): SGHVS, FQNEAQ. The CDR3 DNA is TGTGCCAGCAGCTTAGTGCCTCAGGCCCCCTACAATGAGCAGTTCTTC. The encoded protein is CASSLVPQAPYNEQFF.

The chain uses TRBV6-2 or TRBV6-3 and TRBJ1-2; D gene uncertain. CDR3 size: 11 residues. Germline V gene lookup returns CDR1 MNHEY and CDR2 SVGEGT. The V end was cut by 6 bases, the J end by 4 bases, with 6 bases between. CDR3 sequence (DNA): TGTGCCAGCAGCACCCGCTATGGCTACACCTTC. Translation gives CASSTRYGYTF.

The chain links TRBV11-3 to TRBJ2-3; TRBD2 agrees at 7 bases. Trimming at V came to 4 bases and at J to 4 bases, leaving 17 bases not matched to a gene. Germline CDR1 SGHNT, CDR2 YENEEA. The CDR3 is made up of 18 amino acids. CDR3 in amino acids: CASSSPLLAGDIADTQYF. As DNA, the CDR3 is TGTGCCAGCAGCTCTCCCTTACTCGCGGGGGATATAGCAGATACGCAGTATTTT.

The chain employs TRBV6-1 and TRBJ1-2; possibly TRBD1 for D (5 bases). The CDR3 consists of 14 residues. Germline V CDR1 and CDR2: MNHNS, SASEGT. V dropped 2 bases and J dropped 7 bases, with 14 bases sitting between them. CDR3 in DNA: TGTGCCAGCAGTGAACAGGGCGGCTATGCTGGCTACACCTTC. It yields the protein CASSEQGGYAGYTF.

The chain couples TRBV5-8 to TRBJ2-1, with 11 bases aligning to TRBD2. CDR1 and CDR2 (germline): SGHTS, YDEGEE. The CDR3 extends over 15 amino acids. Losses at the gene ends were 0 bases for V and 4 bases for J; bases not matched to a gene: 0. The CDR3 nucleotides read TGTGCCAGCAGCTTGGGACTAGCGGGGTACAATGAGCAGTTCTTC. This sequence encodes CASSLGLAGYNEQFF.

About this clone itself: At one of its ends the junction is not consistent with the germline gene, which may arise from a read error. The chain combines TRBV6-5 with TRBJ2-7; D is possibly TRBD1 (6 bases). CDR1 is MNHEY, CDR2 SVGAGI, per germline. The CDR3 sequence is 14 residues long. Written as DNA, the CDR3 is TGTGCCAGCAGTGACTCAACAGGGTTCTACGAGCAGTACTTC. Encoded protein: CASSDSTGFYEQYF.

V and J are TRBV11-3 and TRBJ2-2; tentatively, D is TRBD1 or TRBD2 (5 bases each). This CDR3 region has 14 residues. The germline gives CDR1 SGHNT, CDR2 YENEEA. Trimming took off 1 base at V and 4 bases at J, with 7 bases between the two ends. The CDR3 nucleotides are TGTGCCAGCAGCTTAGTGGGGGTCACCGGGGAGCTGTTTTTT. Its protein product is CASSLVGVTGELFF.

The chain is built from TRBV9 and TRBJ2-7; D uncertain. This CDR3 has 14 residues. The germline V and J ends were trimmed by 0 bases and 1 base, with 8 bases remaining between them. Germline V gene sequence: CDR1 SGDLS, CDR2 YYNGEE. This chain's CDR3 is CASSVEDGSYEQYF. DNA of the CDR3: TGTGCCAGCAGCGTAGAAGACGGATCCTACGAGCAGTACTTC.

The chain couples TRBV6-4 to TRBJ1-1, with no clear D. CDR3 length equals 15 residues. CDR1 is MRHNA, CDR2 SNTAGT, per germline. V lost 4 bases, J lost 1 base, and 13 bases lay in between. The CDR3 DNA is TGTGCCAGCAGTGCGCCCTGGAAAGGGAACACTGAAGCTTTCTTT. Its translation: CASSAPWKGNTEAFF.

This clone appeared once. The V and J genes are TRBV7-2 and TRBJ1-2; 7 bases match TRBD1. This CDR3 is built from 15 residues. Germline loops: CDR1 SGHTA, CDR2 FQGNSA. With 0 bases clipped from V and 4 bases from J, the junction kept 5 bases outside the gene matches. CDR3 DNA: TGTGCCAGCAGCTTAGCCACAGGACAGGCCTATGGCTACACCTTC. Protein sequence: CASSLATGQAYGYTF.

The gene calls are TRBV12-3 or TRBV12-4 and TRBJ1-1; 8 nucleotides line up with TRBD1. J lost 0 bases, V lost 6 bases, and 0 bases had no gene match. This CDR3 spans 13 amino acids. The CDR3 DNA reads as TGTGCCAGCAGGGGACAGGTGAACACTGAAGCTTTCTTT. Its protein is CASRGQVNTEAFF.

The rearrangement uses TRBV12-5 and TRBJ2-2, with TRBD2 as a possible D gene (7 bases). Germline V gene sequence: CDR1 LGHNT, CDR2 FRNRAP. The CDR3 has 14 amino acids. Trimming cost V 8 bases and J 2 bases, with 12 bases left between them. CDR3 bases: TGTGCTAGTTTAGGGGGGGTCAACACCGGGGAGCTGTTTTTT. It translates to CASLGGVNTGELFF. The whole variable domain, filled in from reference TRBV12-5 and TRBJ2-2, reads DARVTQTPRHKVTEMGQEVTMRCQPILGHNTVFWYRQTMMQGLELLAYFRNRAPLDDSGMPKDRFSAEMPDATLATLKIQPSEPRDSAVYFCASLGGVNTGELFFGEGSRLTVL.

A remark on this clone: At the DNA level, this CDR3 is encoded by other sequences in the same sample as well. V and J are TRBV7-2 and TRBJ2-5; D is unclear. The CDR3 totals 13 residues. V was pared by 1 base and J by 2 bases, with 5 bases between. Germline V lookup: CDR1 SGHTA, CDR2 FQGNSA. DNA of the CDR3: TGTGCCAGCAGCTTAGGTCCACAAGAGACCCAGTACTTC. The encoded protein is CASSLGPQETQYF. The full variable domain, in which reference TRBV7-2 and TRBJ2-5 provide the parts outside the CDR3, is GAGVSQSPSNKVTEKGKDVELRCDPISGHTALYWYRQSLGQGLEFLIYFQGNSAPDKSGLPSDRFSAERTGGSVSTLTIQRTQQEDSAVYLCASSLGPQETQYFGPGTRLLVL.

The chain couples TRBV10-2 to TRBJ1-5; D is undetermined. CDR1 WSHSY and CDR2 SAAADI come from the germline V gene. The CDR3 consists of 14 residues. This CDR3 reads CAPRGWGGNQPQHF. The DNA for the CDR3 is TGCGCTCCACGAGGGTGGGGAGGCAATCAGCCCCAGCATTTT.

The chain combines TRBV6-1 with TRBJ2-3, with D possibly matching TRBD2 (6 bases). Germline V gives CDR1 MNHNS, CDR2 SASEGT. The CDR3 is made up of 15 amino acids. Deletions cut 3 bases from V and 14 bases from J, with 24 bases between. CDR3 protein: CASSDGPSTGVRRYF. CDR3 nucleotides: TGTGCCAGCAGTGATGGCCCCTCTACGGGGGTGAGGCGGTATTTT.

The chain recombines TRBV24-1 with TRBJ2-3, with 11 positions matching TRBD2. V shed 9 bases, J shed 2 bases, and the junction held 3 bases outside the gene matches. CDR1 is KGHDR, CDR2 SFDVKD, per germline. The CDR3 contains 14 residues. CDR3 DNA sequence: TGTGCCACCTCACTAGCGGGGGCCACAGATACGCAGTATTTT. Protein: CATSLAGATDTQYF.

The chain combines TRBV7-3 with TRBJ2-5, with D perhaps TRBD1 (6 bases). The CDR3 consists of 13 residues. V shed 4 bases and J shed 5 bases, with 11 bases lying between them. The germline V gene has CDR1 SGHTA and CDR2 FQGTGA. The CDR3 reads CASSYLQGETQYF. For the CDR3, the DNA is TGTGCCAGCAGCTACCTTCAGGGGGAGACCCAGTACTTC.

The chain links TRBV24-1 to TRBJ1-5, with TRBD1 as a possible D gene (6 bases). CDR1 and CDR2 (germline): KGHDR, SFDVKD. V was cut by 3 bases and J by 5 bases, with 19 bases left in between. CDR3 length equals 17 residues. CDR3 nucleotides: TGTGCCACCAGTGATGCCTACAGGGAGCTGATGGATCAGCCCCAGCATTTT. It yields the protein CATSDAYRELMDQPQHF.

J is TRBJ1-5 and V is TRBV2; weak D call: TRBD1 (6 bases). The V gene's germline CDR1 is SNHLY and CDR2 FYNNEI. This CDR3 has 14 residues. The V gene lost 6 bases and the J gene lost 6 bases, with 15 bases spanning the gap. This chain's CDR3 is CASSPGGRFQPQHF. For the CDR3, the DNA is TGTGCCAGCAGCCCCGGGGGGCGCTTTCAGCCCCAGCATTTT.

This chain joins TRBV10-3 and TRBJ1-2; 8 bases agree with TRBD1. This CDR3 comprises 13 residues. After removal of 4 bases from V and 5 bases from J, the junction contained 3 bases not matched to a gene. In germline, CDR1 is ENHRY, CDR2 SYGVKD. The CDR3 here is CAISGTGSYGYTF. DNA for the CDR3: TGTGCCATCAGTGGGACAGGGTCGTATGGCTACACCTTC.

This chain links TRBV27 with TRBJ2-1; D unresolved. Trimming removed 3 bases at V and 5 bases at J, with 11 bases between. The CDR3 extends over 14 amino acids. Germline CDR1 reads MNHEY; CDR2 reads SMNVEV (reference sequence). In nucleotides, the CDR3 is TGTGCCAGCAGTTTGTGGGGTGCCGACAATGAGCAGTTCTTC. Translated: CASSLWGADNEQFF.

The chain joins TRBV7-2 to TRBJ1-1; tentatively, D is TRBD1 (6 bases). V was pared by 1 base and J by 9 bases, with 15 bases between. Germline V gives CDR1 SGHTA, CDR2 FQGNSA. There are 14 residues in the CDR3. The CDR3: CASSLGPVGAQAFF. The DNA of the CDR3 is TGTGCCAGCAGCTTAGGGCCCGTGGGGGCTCAAGCTTTCTTT.